Reported below is one TCR beta chain. The antigen remains unidentified. The sample is drawn from a study of lymphopenia after photon versus proton radiotherapy. Study findings and constraints: After lymphocyte nadir, photon-treated repertoires showed oligoclonal expansion, especially CD8+ Temra. In patients who died, overall survival fell as post-nadir TCR diversity dropped more.

Assay used: immunoSEQ multiplex PCR; TCRdb lists only in-frame clones, some missing. The sample has 67,000 or so clones, 75% to 90% seen once; the top ten hold roughly 10%. The sample was peripheral blood, taken from a patient treated with proton-based radiotherapy. The clonotype comes from a man older than 75 with esophageal cancer.

CDR3 sequence: CASSTPLSSGANVLTF. The CDR3 nucleotides read TGTGCCAGCAGTACCCCCTTAAGCTCTGGGGCCAACGTCCTGACTTTC. The V gene is TRBV27, the J gene TRBJ2-6, with D uncertain. CDR1 MNHEY and CDR2 SMNVEV come from the germline V gene (reference sequence). V was shortened by 5 bases and J by 0 bases, with 11 bases between the two germline ends. CDR3 length: 16 amino acids.